This T cell receptor beta chain originates from a study of identical twins. TCRdb re-derived calls from the 5' RACE reads in MiXCR, one entry per CDR3 protein. Of around 1.7 million distinct CDR3 sequences in the sample, under 35% were seen once. This CDR3 spans 9 amino acids. Trimming pared 9 bases from V and 3 bases from J, leaving 2 bases between. The germline CDR1 and CDR2 sequences are MDHEN and SYDVKM. This receptor was identified in a newborn girl in good health. The sample comprised cord blood. The chain recombines TRBV28 with TRBJ1-2; D unresolved. The CDR3: CASHYGYTF. The CDR3 DNA reads as TGTGCCAGTCACTATGGCTACACCTTC.